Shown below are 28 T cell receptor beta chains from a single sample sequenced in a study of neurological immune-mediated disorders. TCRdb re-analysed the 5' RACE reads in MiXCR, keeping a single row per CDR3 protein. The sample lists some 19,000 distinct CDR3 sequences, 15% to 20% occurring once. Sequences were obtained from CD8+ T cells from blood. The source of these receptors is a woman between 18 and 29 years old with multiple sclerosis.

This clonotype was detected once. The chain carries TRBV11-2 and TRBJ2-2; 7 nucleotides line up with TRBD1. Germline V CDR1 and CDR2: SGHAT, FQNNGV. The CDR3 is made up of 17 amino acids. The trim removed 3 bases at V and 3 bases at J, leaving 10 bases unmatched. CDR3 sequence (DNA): TGTGCCAGCAGCTTGAGCCCGGGGACAGCTTACACCGGGGAGCTGTTTTTT. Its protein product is CASSLSPGTAYTGELFF.

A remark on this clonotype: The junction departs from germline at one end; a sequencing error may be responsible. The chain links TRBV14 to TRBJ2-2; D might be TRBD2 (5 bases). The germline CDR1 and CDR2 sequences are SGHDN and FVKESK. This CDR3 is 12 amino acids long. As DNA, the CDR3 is TGTGTCAGCAGCCAAATCTTCGGGGAGCCGTTTTTT. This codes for CVSSQIFGEPFF.

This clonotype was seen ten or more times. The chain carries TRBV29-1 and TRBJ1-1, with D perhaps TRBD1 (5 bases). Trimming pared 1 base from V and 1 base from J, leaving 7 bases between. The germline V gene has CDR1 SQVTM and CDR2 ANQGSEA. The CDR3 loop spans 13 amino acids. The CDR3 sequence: CSVEGGWNTEAFF. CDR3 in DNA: TGCAGCGTTGAAGGGGGCTGGAACACTGAAGCTTTCTTT.

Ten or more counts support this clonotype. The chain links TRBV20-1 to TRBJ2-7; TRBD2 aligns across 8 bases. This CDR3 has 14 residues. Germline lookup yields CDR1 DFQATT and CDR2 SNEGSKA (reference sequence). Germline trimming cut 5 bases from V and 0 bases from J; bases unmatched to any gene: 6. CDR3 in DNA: TGCAGTGCTCTGGCGACTAGCGCCTCCTACGAGCAGTACTTC. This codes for CSALATSASYEQYF.

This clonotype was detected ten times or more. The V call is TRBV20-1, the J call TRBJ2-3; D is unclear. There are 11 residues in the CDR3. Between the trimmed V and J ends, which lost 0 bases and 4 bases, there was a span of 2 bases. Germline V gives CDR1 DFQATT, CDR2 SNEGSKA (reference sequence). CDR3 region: CSARDPDTQYF. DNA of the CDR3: TGCAGTGCTAGAGACCCAGATACGCAGTATTTT.

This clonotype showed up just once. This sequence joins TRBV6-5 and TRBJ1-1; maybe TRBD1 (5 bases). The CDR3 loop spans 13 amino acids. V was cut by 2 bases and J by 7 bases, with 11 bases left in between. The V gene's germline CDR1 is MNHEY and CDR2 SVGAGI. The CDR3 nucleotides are TGTGCCAGCAGTTACACCCGGGGGGGTGAAGCTTTCTTT. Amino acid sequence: CASSYTRGGEAFF.

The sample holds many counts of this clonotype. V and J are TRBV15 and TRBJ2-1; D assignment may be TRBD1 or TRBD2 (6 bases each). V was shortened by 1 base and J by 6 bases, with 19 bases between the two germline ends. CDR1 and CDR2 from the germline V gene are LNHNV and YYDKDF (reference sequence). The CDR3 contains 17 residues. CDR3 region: CATSRVGGGGFRNEQFF. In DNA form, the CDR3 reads TGTGCCACCAGCAGAGTAGGAGGGGGTGGATTTCGCAATGAGCAGTTCTTC.

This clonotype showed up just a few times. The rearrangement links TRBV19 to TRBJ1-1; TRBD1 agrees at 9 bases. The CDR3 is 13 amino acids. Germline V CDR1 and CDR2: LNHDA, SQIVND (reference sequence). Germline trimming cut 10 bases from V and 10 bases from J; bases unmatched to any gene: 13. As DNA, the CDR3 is TGTGCCACCTATATCAACAGGGGGCATCGAGCTTTCTTT. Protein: CATYINRGHRAFF.

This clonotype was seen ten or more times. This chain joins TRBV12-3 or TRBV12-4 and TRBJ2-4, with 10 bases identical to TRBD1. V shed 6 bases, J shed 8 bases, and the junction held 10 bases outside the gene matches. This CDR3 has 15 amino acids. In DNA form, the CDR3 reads TGTGCCAGCAGACCCGGACAGGGGGAGGTTGACATTCAGTACTTC. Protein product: CASRPGQGEVDIQYF.

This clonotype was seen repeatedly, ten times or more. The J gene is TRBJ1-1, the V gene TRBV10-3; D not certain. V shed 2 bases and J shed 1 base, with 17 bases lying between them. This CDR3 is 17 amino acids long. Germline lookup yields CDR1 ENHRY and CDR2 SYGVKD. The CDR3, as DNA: TGTGCCATCAGTGAGCTGCTTGGGGATTACCCGAACACTGAAGCTTTCTTT. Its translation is CAISELLGDYPNTEAFF.

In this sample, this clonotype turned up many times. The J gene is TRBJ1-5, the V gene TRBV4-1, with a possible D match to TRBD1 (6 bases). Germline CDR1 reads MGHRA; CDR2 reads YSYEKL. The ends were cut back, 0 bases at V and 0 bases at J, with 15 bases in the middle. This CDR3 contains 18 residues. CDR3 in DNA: TGCGCCAGCAGCCAAGATAGTTCGTCAGGGGTTAGCAATCAGCCCCAGCATTTT. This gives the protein CASSQDSSSGVSNQPQHF.

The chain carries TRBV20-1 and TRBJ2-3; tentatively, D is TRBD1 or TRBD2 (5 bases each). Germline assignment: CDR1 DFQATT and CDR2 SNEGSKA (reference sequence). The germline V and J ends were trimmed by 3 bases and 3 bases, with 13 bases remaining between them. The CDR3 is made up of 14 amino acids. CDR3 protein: CSARGLAGTDTQYF. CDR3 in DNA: TGCAGTGCTAGGGGGCTAGCTGGGACAGATACGCAGTATTTT.

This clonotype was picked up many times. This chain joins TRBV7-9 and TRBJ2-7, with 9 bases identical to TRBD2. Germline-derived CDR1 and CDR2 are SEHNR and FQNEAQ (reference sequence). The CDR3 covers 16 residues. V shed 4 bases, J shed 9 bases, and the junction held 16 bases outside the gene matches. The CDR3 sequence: CASSSVAGVSFHGQYF. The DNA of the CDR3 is TGTGCCAGCAGCTCCGTAGCGGGGGTCTCATTCCACGGGCAGTACTTC.

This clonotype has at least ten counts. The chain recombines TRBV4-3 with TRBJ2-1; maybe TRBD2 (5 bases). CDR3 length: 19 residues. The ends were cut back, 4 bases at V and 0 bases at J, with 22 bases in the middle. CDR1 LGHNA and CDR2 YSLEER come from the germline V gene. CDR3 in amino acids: CASSRRPGLEGSSYNEQFF. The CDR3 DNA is TGCGCCAGCAGCCGTCGACCTGGGCTAGAGGGCAGCTCCTACAATGAGCAGTTCTTC.

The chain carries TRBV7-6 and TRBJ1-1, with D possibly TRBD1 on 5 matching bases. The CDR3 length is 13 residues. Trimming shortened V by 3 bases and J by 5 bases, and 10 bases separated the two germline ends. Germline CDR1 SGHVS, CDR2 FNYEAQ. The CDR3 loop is CASSFTTETEAFF. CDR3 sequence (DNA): TGTGCCAGCAGCTTCACGACAGAGACTGAAGCTTTCTTT.

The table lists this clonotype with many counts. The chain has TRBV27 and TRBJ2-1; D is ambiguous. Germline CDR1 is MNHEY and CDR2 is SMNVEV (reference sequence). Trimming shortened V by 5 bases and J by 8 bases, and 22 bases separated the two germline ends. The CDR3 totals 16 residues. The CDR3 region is CASSPLTGPGRDEQFF. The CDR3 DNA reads TGTGCCAGCAGTCCCCTGACGGGCCCCGGACGTGATGAGCAGTTCTTC.

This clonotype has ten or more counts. CDR3 sequence: CSAGEANYGYTF. DNA of the CDR3: TGCAGTGCCGGGGAAGCTAACTATGGCTACACCTTC. The V call is TRBV20-1, the J call TRBJ1-2; unclear D gene. The germline V and J ends were trimmed by 6 bases and 0 bases, with 8 bases remaining between them. The CDR3 runs to 12 residues. Germline V gene sequence: CDR1 DFQATT, CDR2 SNEGSKA (reference sequence).

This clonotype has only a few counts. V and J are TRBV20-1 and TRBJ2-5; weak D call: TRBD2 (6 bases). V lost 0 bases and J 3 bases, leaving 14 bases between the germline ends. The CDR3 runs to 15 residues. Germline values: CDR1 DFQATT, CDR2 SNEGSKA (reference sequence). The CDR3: CSARDQAGLKETQYF. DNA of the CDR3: TGCAGTGCTAGAGATCAGGCGGGGCTTAAAGAGACCCAGTACTTC.

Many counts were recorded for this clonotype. DNA for the CDR3: TGCAGTGCTAGAGACTCTACTTTTGGCACTGAAGCTTTCTTT. It specifies CSARDSTFGTEAFF. J is TRBJ1-1 and V is TRBV20-1, with D uncertain. The germline CDR1 and CDR2 sequences are DFQATT and SNEGSKA (reference sequence). The CDR3 consists of 14 residues. With 0 bases removed from V and 4 bases from J, the gap between germline ends came to 12 bases.

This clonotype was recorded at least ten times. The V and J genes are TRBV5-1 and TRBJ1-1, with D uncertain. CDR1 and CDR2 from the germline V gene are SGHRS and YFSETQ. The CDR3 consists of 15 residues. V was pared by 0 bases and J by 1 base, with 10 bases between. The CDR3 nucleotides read TGCGCCAGCAGCTTGGAGGCGAAGAAGAACACTGAAGCTTTCTTT. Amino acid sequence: CASSLEAKKNTEAFF.

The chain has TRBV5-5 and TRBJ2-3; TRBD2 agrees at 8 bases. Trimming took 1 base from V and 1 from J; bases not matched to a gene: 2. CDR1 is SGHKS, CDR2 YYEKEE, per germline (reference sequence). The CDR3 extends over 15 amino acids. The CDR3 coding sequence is TGTGCCAGCAGCTTGACTAGCGGCCGCACAGATACGCAGTATTTT. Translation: CASSLTSGRTDTQYF.

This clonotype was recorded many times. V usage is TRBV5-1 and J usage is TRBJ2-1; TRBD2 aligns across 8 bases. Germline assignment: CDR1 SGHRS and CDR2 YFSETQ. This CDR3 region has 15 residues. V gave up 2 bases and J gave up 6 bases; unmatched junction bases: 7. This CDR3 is CASSFKAGGLNEQFF. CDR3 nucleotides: TGCGCCAGCAGCTTTAAGGCGGGAGGACTCAATGAGCAGTTCTTC.

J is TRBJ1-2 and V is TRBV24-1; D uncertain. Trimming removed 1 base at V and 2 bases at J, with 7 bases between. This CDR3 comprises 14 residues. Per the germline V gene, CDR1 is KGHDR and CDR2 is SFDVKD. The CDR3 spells CATSDLGRNYGYTF. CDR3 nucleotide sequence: TGTGCCACCAGTGATTTAGGGCGGAACTATGGCTACACCTTC.

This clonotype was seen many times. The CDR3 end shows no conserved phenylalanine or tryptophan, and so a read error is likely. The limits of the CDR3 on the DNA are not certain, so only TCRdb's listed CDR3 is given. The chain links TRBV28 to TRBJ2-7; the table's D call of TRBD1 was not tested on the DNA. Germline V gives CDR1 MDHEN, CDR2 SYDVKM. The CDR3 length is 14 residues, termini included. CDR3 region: CATKTIRGQETACL.

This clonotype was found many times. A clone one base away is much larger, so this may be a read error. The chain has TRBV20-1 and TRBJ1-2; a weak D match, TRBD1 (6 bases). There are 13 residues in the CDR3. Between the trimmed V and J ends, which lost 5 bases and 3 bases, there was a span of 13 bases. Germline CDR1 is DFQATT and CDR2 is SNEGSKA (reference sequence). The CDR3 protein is CSACGQSDYGYTF. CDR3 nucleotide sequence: TGCAGTGCTTGCGGACAGTCCGACTATGGCTACACCTTC.

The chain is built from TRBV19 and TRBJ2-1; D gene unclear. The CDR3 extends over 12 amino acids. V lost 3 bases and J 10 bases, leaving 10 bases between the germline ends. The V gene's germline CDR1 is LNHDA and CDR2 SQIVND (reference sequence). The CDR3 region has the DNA TGTGCCAGTAGTATGCTCGACGGGGAGCAGTTCTTC. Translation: CASSMLDGEQFF.

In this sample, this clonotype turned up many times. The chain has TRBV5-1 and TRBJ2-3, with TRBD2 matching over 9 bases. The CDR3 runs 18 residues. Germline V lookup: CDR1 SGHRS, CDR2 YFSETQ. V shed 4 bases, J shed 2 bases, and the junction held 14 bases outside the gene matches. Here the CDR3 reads CASSPWVVAGAFTDTQYF. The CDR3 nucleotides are TGCGCCAGCAGCCCATGGGTGGTAGCGGGGGCTTTCACAGATACGCAGTATTTT.

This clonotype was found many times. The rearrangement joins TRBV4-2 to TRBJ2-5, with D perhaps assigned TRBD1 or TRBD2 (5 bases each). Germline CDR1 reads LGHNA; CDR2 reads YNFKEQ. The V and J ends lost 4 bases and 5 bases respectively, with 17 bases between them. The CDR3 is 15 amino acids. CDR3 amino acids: CASSPITSRGETQYF. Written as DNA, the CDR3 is TGTGCCAGCAGCCCGATAACTTCGAGGGGTGAGACCCAGTACTTC.